This T cell receptor (beta chain) was sequenced for a study of blood T cell repertoires in COVID-19 (TCRdb year 2020). In the study overall: Samples covering the acute and convalescent phases of COVID-19 were provided by collaborators in the United States, Italy and Spain. Subjects who had been exposed to COVID-19, were actively infected with it, or had recovered from it provided the deeply sampled blood TCRbeta repertoires that made up the dataset. A de-identified subject ID, COVID-19 status, age in years and sex were almost always included in the sample metadata. The repertoires were made available in a free public database intended to serve as a resource for research on the immune response to SARS-CoV-2. Where available, HLA class I and class II types were taken from metadata supplied by the sample provider and were not determined by assay-based typing. The samples were drawn from two sources: the first 160 participants of the ongoing ImmuneRACE study, and 1,000 to 1,500 subjects contributed by 6 global collaborators. The prospective study material was composed of cDNA or gDNA derived from T cells, B-cell-depleted T cells, or PBMCs. The paper's findings and limits, for the study overall: The quantity of clinical and demographic metadata differed by source and by participant and was supplied without curation.

The CDR3 contains 14 residues, cysteine and phenylalanine counted. The entry retains the CDR3 DNA only, 42 bases that are in frame from base 1. The V end gives up 4 bases and the J end 10 bases, leaving 9 bases in the junction not matched to a gene. The germline V gene (reference sequence) specifies LNHDA as CDR1 and SQIVND as CDR2. Points on this clone: There is no known antigen for this receptor. No base qualities exist here, and no much larger clone lies one base off it.

The collaborating institutions used their own protocols to collect whole blood in K2EDTA tubes. Collaborator samples were shipped for TCRbeta analysis as frozen whole blood, isolated PBMCs, or DNA extracted from either sample type. The immunoSEQ Assay, a bias-controlled multiplex PCR, was used to amplify TCRbeta CDR3 regions from genomic DNA. The paper's processing steps were these. The number of nucleated cells in each sample was estimated by amplification of reference gene primers within the assay. Sequence reads were collapsed and filtered to measure the absolute abundance of every unique TCRbeta CDR3 rearrangement. Productive Simpson clonality was computed per sample as the square root of Simpson's diversity index over productive rearrangements. Entries here come from immuneACCESS through TCRdb and include only in-frame sequences with V and J called. Some clones fail to appear in such tables; in the studies checked, an unresolved V gene covers under half of the shortfall, and the cause of the remainder is unknown. The V and J calls and clone size come from that table; D and trimming were worked out from the DNA. This sample gives under 300,000 clones in total; more than 80% of them show up just once. The ten largest make up more than 5% of the sample.

This sequence was found in a human donor in a cohort sampled during active COVID-19. Sequenced sample: peripheral blood. The chain is encoded by TRBV19 joined to TRBJ2-1; TRBD2 fits 8 bases in the junction. The CDR3 loop reads CASSRSWAGGEQFF. The DNA sequence reads TGTGCCAGTAGTAGATCCTGGGCGGGGGGAGAGCAGTTCTTC.